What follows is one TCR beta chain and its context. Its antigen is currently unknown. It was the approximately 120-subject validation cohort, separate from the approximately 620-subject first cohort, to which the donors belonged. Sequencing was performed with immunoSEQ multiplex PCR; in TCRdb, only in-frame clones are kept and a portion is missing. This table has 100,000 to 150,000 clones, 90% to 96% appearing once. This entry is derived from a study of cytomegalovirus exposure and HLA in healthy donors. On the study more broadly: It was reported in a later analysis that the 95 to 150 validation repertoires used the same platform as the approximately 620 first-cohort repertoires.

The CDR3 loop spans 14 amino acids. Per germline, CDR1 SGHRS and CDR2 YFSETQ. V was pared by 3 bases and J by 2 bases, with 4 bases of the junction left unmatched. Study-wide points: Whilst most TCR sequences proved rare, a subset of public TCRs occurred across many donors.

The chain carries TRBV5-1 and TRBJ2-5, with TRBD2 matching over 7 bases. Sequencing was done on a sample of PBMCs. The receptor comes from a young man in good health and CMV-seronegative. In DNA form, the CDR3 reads TGCGCCAGCAGCTCCATAGCGGGTCAAGAGACCCAGTACTTC. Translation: CASSSIAGQETQYF. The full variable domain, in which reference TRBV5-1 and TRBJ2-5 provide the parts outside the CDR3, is KAGVTQTPRYLIKTRGQQVTLSCSPISGHRSVSWYQQTPGQGLQFLFEYFSETQRNKGNFPGRFSGRQFSNSRSEMNVSTLELGDSALYLCASSSIAGQETQYFGPGTRLLVL.